This T cell receptor (beta chain) emerged from a study of blood T cell repertoires in COVID-19. CDR1 is LGHNA, CDR2 YNFKEQ, per germline. The CDR3 is made up of 14 amino acids. Trimming stripped 1 base from V and 2 bases from J, with 8 bases between. The repertoire was sequenced with immunoSEQ multiplex PCR; TCRdb's copy has only in-frame clones and lacks some. This sample carries roughly 390,000 clones, approximately 81% of them seen once, and the ten largest clones take under 4%. This clone was seen once. This clonotype originated in a woman under 30 with acute or convalescent COVID-19. The chain uses TRBV4-2 and TRBJ1-2, with D perhaps matching TRBD1 (6 bases). The sample taken for sequencing was peripheral blood. CDR3 amino acids: CASSQGQANYGYTF. CDR3 nucleotide sequence: TGTGCCAGCAGCCAAGGACAGGCCAACTATGGCTACACCTTC.